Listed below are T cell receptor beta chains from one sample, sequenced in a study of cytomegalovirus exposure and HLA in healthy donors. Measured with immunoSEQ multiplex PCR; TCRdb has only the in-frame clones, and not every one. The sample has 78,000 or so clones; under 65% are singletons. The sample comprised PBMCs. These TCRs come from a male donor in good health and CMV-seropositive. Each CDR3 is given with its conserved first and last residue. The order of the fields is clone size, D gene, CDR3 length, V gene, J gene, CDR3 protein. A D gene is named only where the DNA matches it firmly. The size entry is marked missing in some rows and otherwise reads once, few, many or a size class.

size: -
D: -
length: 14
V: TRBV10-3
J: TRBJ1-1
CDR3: CAIRTSDRNTEAFF

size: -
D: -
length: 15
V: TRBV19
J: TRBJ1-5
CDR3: CASSIGLITNQPQHF

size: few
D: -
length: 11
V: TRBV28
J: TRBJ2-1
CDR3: CASSFKGTRVF

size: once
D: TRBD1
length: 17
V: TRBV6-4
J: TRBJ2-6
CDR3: CASSEGDRASGANVLTF

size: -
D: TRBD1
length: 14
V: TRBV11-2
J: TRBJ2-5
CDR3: CASPRTGGRETQYF

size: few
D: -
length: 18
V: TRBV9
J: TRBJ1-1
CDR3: CASSGGPGSRLGYTEAFF

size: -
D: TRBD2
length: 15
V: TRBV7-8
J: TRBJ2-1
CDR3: CASSLGLAGNNEQFF

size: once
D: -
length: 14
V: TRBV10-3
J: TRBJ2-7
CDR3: CAISGEGGSYEQYF

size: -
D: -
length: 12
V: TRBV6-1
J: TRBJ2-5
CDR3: CASSELPRAQYF

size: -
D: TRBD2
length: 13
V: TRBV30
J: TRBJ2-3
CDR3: CAWKAPLAGSQYF

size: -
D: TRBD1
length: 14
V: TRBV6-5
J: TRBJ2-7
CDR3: CASSFRDSSYEQYF

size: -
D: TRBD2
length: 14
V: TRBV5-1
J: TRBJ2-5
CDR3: CASKPGGGQETQYF

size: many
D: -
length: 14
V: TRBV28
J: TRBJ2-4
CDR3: CASSRLVPKNIQYF

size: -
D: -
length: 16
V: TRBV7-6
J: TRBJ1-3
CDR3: CASSQTTGSSGNTIYF

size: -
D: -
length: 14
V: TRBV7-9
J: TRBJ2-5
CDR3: CSSLSPQGGETQYF

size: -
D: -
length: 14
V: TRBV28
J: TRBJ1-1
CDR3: CASSLWEGNTEAFF